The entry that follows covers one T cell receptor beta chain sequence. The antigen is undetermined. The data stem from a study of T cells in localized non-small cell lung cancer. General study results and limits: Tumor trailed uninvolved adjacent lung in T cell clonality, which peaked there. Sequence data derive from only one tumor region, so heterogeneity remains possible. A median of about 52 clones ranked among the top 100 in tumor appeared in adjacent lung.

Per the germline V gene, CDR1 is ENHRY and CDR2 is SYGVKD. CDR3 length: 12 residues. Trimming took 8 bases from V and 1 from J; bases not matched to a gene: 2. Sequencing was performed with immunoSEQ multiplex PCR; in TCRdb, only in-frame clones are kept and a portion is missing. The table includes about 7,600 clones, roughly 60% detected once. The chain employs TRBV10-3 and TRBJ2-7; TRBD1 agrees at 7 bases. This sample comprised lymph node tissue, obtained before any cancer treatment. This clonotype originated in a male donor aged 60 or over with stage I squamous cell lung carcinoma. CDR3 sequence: CAIQDRSYEQYF. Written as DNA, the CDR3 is TGTGCCATCCAGGACAGGTCCTACGAGCAGTACTTC.